Listed here are 24 T cell receptor beta chains from one sample, sequenced in a study of CD8 T cells in ankylosing spondylitis. Via MiXCR, TCRdb re-called the 5' RACE reads, giving one row per CDR3 protein. The repertoire holds around 440,000 distinct CDR3 sequences, with roughly 18% as singletons. Their antigen targets remain unknown. Study conclusions and caveats: A motif of 7 or 8 highly homologous TCR beta variants was seen as apparently characteristic of ankylosing spondylitis blood.

Sequencing was done on a sample of blood, either unsorted or a sorted T cell fraction (not recorded which). Every receptor here comes from a male donor with ankylosing spondylitis.

The chain couples TRBV5-5 to TRBJ2-1; 8 bases agree with TRBD2. The CDR3 extends over 15 amino acids. Looked up from germline, CDR1 is SGHKS and CDR2 is YYEKEE (reference sequence). With V trimmed by 4 bases and J by 0 bases, 3 bases remained unmatched. In nucleotides, the CDR3 is TGTGCCAGCAGCGCTAGCGGGTACTCCTACAATGAGCAGTTCTTC. The encoded protein is CASSASGYSYNEQFF.

Only a few counts were recorded for this clonotype. The J gene is TRBJ2-4, the V gene TRBV20-1; tentatively, D is TRBD2 (7 bases). V was pared by 6 bases and J by 5 bases, with 17 bases between. CDR1 and CDR2 from the germline V gene are DFQATT and SNEGSKA (reference sequence). The CDR3 covers 14 residues. The CDR3 is CSADGGRGENIQYF. The CDR3 bases are TGCAGTGCCGACGGGGGGCGCGGGGAAAACATTCAGTACTTC.

In its sample, this clonotype was seen a few times. The V and J genes are TRBV12-3 or TRBV12-4 and TRBJ2-7; perhaps D is TRBD1 or TRBD2 (5 bases each). V was pared by 5 bases and J by 0 bases, with 11 bases between. The CDR3 runs 14 residues. CDR3 sequence reads: CASSRGPSSYEQYF. The DNA for the CDR3 is TGTGCCAGCAGTCGGGGCCCTAGCTCCTACGAGCAGTACTTC.

This clonotype came up a few times. The chain has TRBV20-1 and TRBJ2-3, with D tentatively TRBD2 (7 bases). Trimming removed 4 bases from V and 2 bases from J, with 19 bases in between. CDR1 and CDR2 (germline): DFQATT, SNEGSKA (reference sequence). The CDR3 consists of 16 residues. CDR3 in DNA: TGCAGTGCTATGCACAGGGAGCGGGGCTTCACAGATACGCAGTATTTT. This encodes CSAMHRERGFTDTQYF.

There are a few counts of this clonotype. The rearrangement joins TRBV5-1 to TRBJ2-7; perhaps TRBD1 as D (5 bases). From germline, CDR1 is SGHRS and CDR2 YFSETQ. The CDR3 extends over 17 amino acids. The V end lost 2 bases, the J end lost 6 bases, and 24 bases lay between the germline ends. The CDR3 coding sequence is TGCGCCAGCAGCTTAAATCAGGGCACTACACGCGTACGCGAGCAGTACTTC. Residues: CASSLNQGTTRVREQYF.

The sample holds a few counts of this clonotype. The genes are TRBV6-1 and TRBJ1-4; 7 bases are shared with TRBD1. Germline loops: CDR1 MNHNS, CDR2 SASEGT. J was trimmed by 3 bases and V by 3 bases; bases with no gene match: 10. CDR3 length: 17 residues. CDR3 in amino acids: CASSDWDRGFANEKLFF. The DNA for the CDR3 is TGTGCCAGCAGTGATTGGGACAGAGGGTTTGCTAATGAAAAACTGTTTTTT.

This clonotype appeared once. The chain employs TRBV11-2 and TRBJ2-2; tentative D call: TRBD1 (5 bases). With 8 bases removed from V and 1 base from J, the gap between germline ends came to 11 bases. CDR3 size: 14 residues. CDR1 is SGHAT and CDR2 is FQNNGV in the germline V gene. The CDR3 reads CASDDRLNTGELFF. The CDR3 DNA follows: TGTGCCAGCGACGACAGATTGAACACCGGGGAGCTGTTTTTT.

This clonotype was observed many times. The rearrangement uses TRBV5-1 and TRBJ1-1, with 8 nucleotides matching TRBD1. Per the germline V gene, CDR1 is SGHRS and CDR2 is YFSETQ. This CDR3 contains 16 residues. The J segment lost 0 bases and the V segment lost 1 base, leaving 5 bases of the junction unmatched. CDR3 region: CASSLRAGGMNTEAFF. The CDR3 nucleotides read TGCGCCAGCAGCTTGAGGGCAGGGGGCATGAACACTGAAGCTTTCTTT.

Only a few counts were recorded for this clonotype. The gene calls are TRBV13 and TRBJ1-6, with TRBD1 matching 7 bases. CDR1 and CDR2 from the germline V gene are PRHDT and FYEKMQ (reference sequence). CDR3 length: 15 amino acids. The junction had 5 bases not matched to a gene; V was cut back by 2 bases and J by 7 bases. The CDR3 nucleotides read TGTGCCAGCAGCTTACATGACAGGGTCAATTCACCCCTCCACTTT. Its translation is CASSLHDRVNSPLHF.

The chain recombines TRBV27 with TRBJ2-3; TRBD2 agrees at 16 bases. J gave up 6 bases and V 0 bases, and 9 bases lay outside the gene matches. Germline V gives CDR1 MNHEY, CDR2 SMNVEV (reference sequence). The CDR3 is made up of 19 amino acids. This CDR3 reads CASSLSPGTSGRAKDTQYF. CDR3 sequence (DNA): TGTGCCAGCAGTTTATCCCCGGGGACTAGCGGGAGGGCCAAGGATACGCAGTATTTT.

The chain couples TRBV27 to TRBJ2-7; TRBD2 matches at 11 bases. The J segment lost 5 bases and the V segment lost 5 bases, leaving 5 bases of the junction unmatched. The CDR3 is made up of 14 amino acids. The germline CDR1 and CDR2 sequences are MNHEY and SMNVEV (reference sequence). The CDR3 sequence: CASSPRGLADEQYF. CDR3 sequence (DNA): TGTGCCAGCAGTCCACGGGGACTAGCGGACGAGCAGTACTTC.

The rearrangement uses TRBV19 and TRBJ2-7, with no clear D. V shed 5 bases and J shed 4 bases, with 18 bases lying between them. CDR3 length equals 15 residues. Germline V lookup: CDR1 LNHDA, CDR2 SQIVND (reference sequence). The CDR3 spells CASSEGKTKVYEQYF. In DNA, the CDR3 is TGTGCCAGTAGTGAAGGGAAGACAAAAGTTTACGAGCAGTACTTC.

The chain carries TRBV7-8 and TRBJ1-6; 8 positions agree with TRBD1. The CDR3 extends over 15 amino acids. V was clipped by 5 bases and J by 10 bases; unmatched bases: 10. Germline V lookup: CDR1 SGHVS, CDR2 FQNEAQ. CDR3 coding DNA: TGTGCCAGCAGCCCTCGGACAGGGTATAGATCACCCCTCCACTTT. Translating gives CASSPRTGYRSPLHF.

This clonotype was seen only a few times. This rearrangement joins TRBV5-1 to TRBJ2-5; D is unresolved. This CDR3 is built from 12 residues. The germline gives CDR1 SGHRS, CDR2 YFSETQ. V gave up 3 bases and J gave up 5 bases, with 8 bases separating them. CDR3: CASSSRFETQYF. In DNA, the CDR3 is TGCGCCAGCAGCTCGCGTTTTGAGACCCAGTACTTC.

This clonotype was recorded a few times. The chain links TRBV27 to TRBJ2-2; D might be TRBD1 (7 bases). CDR1 and CDR2 (germline): MNHEY, SMNVEV (reference sequence). The CDR3 is 15 residues long. Deletions cut 3 bases from V and 6 bases from J, with 14 bases between. The CDR3, as DNA: TGTGCCAGCAGTTTCCAGGGGGGCCCGCCCGGGGAGCTGTTTTTT. Its protein product is CASSFQGGPPGELFF.

There are a few counts of this clonotype. The chain carries TRBV20-1 and TRBJ1-3; D is uncertain. Germline loops: CDR1 DFQATT, CDR2 SNEGSKA (reference sequence). CDR3 length: 13 residues. Trimming removed 1 base from V and 0 bases from J, with 4 bases in between. The CDR3 nucleotides are TGCAGTGCTAGAGTTGACTCTGGAAACACCATATATTTT. Its protein is CSARVDSGNTIYF.

In this sample, this clonotype turned up a few times. The V and J genes are TRBV12-3 or TRBV12-4 and TRBJ2-7; possibly TRBD1 for D (5 bases). The CDR3 covers 12 residues. Trimming removed 10 bases from V and 2 bases from J, with 12 bases in between. This CDR3 is CATSTGAYEQYF. The CDR3 DNA reads TGTGCCACCTCCACAGGAGCCTACGAGCAGTACTTC.

In this sample, this clonotype turned up many times. The CDR3 sequence: CASSVAGINTGELFF. DNA for the CDR3: TGTGCCAGCAGCGTAGCAGGGATCAACACCGGGGAGCTGTTTTTT. The rearrangement links TRBV9 to TRBJ2-2; D perhaps matches TRBD1 (5 bases). CDR1 is SGDLS and CDR2 is YYNGEE in the germline V gene. V lost 0 bases and J 2 bases, leaving 8 bases between the germline ends. The CDR3 runs 15 residues.

This clonotype was detected only a few times. The CDR3 reads CASSRDVYGYTF. CDR3 DNA: TGTGCCAGCAGTCGGGACGTATATGGCTACACCTTC. The chain recombines TRBV6-2 or TRBV6-3 with TRBJ1-2, with D tentatively TRBD1 (5 bases). Deletions cut 5 bases from V and 5 bases from J, with 9 bases between. CDR1 is MNHEY and CDR2 is SVGEGT in the germline V gene. The CDR3 runs to 12 residues.

This clonotype was detected only a few times. The chain uses TRBV14 and TRBJ2-4, with a possible D match to TRBD2 (6 bases). The CDR3 length is 14 residues. The V gene's germline CDR1 is SGHDN and CDR2 FVKESK. Trimming removed 2 bases at V and 7 bases at J, with 12 bases between. The CDR3 loop reads CASSQMTSGNIQYF. The CDR3 coding sequence is TGTGCCAGCAGCCAAATGACTAGTGGGAACATTCAGTACTTC.

This clonotype was detected only a few times. The gene calls are TRBV24-1 and TRBJ1-2, with D uncertain. The CDR3 extends over 14 amino acids. Germline values: CDR1 KGHDR, CDR2 SFDVKD. Trimming stripped 3 bases from V and 6 bases from J, with 13 bases between. The DNA for the CDR3 is TGTGCCACCAGTGATCGGGCCCCTCGGGATGGCTACACCTTC. This sequence encodes CATSDRAPRDGYTF.

The chain has TRBV28 and TRBJ2-7, with TRBD2 as a possible D gene (5 bases). Trimming removed 7 bases from V and 0 bases from J, with 13 bases in between. CDR3 length: 14 amino acids. Germline assignment: CDR1 MDHEN and CDR2 SYDVKM. This CDR3 is CASTPRTLSYEQYF. Written as DNA, the CDR3 is TGTGCCAGCACCCCCCGGACTCTCTCCTACGAGCAGTACTTC.

This chain joins TRBV6-5 and TRBJ1-1; D is possibly TRBD1 (6 bases). The CDR3 is 16 residues long. CDR1 and CDR2 (germline): MNHEY, SVGAGI. Trimming removed 0 bases at V and 5 bases at J, with 16 bases between. The chain's CDR3 is CASSYSYREDRTEAFF. CDR3 bases: TGTGCCAGCAGTTACTCCTACAGGGAAGATCGGACTGAAGCTTTCTTT.

This clonotype was observed a handful of times. V and J are TRBV14 and TRBJ2-3, with D perhaps matching TRBD1 (5 bases). The CDR3 runs 16 residues. Germline V gives CDR1 SGHDN, CDR2 FVKESK. V shed 2 bases and J shed 0 bases, with 12 bases lying between them. CDR3: CASSQQGTTSTDTQYF. CDR3 DNA: TGTGCCAGCAGCCAACAGGGTACGACTAGCACAGATACGCAGTATTTT.